The T cell receptor beta chain under discussion was sequenced for a study of blood T cell repertoires in COVID-19. Study summary: Acute and convalescent COVID-19 samples came from the United States, Italy and Spain.

The CDR3 runs to 17 residues. CDR1 SEHNR and CDR2 FQNEAQ come from the germline V gene (reference sequence). The V segment lost 5 bases and the J segment 7 bases; nucleotides outside the gene matches: 11. Source study methods: Amplification with reference gene primers provided the estimates of nucleated cell counts. The data were produced by immunoSEQ multiplex PCR, yet TCRdb's version contains in-frame clones alone and is incomplete. D and trimming were read from the DNA, whereas the V and J calls and clone size are those reported in that table. The sample shows over 350,000 clones, about 89% of them seen only once.

The chain recombines TRBV7-9 with TRBJ2-1, with TRBD2 identical over 13 bases. Sequencing input: peripheral blood. The sequence was collected from a woman aged 25 to 45 with acute or convalescent COVID-19. CDR3 loop: CASSHGRTSGGSNEQFF. The CDR3 region has the DNA TGTGCCAGCAGCCATGGGAGGACTAGCGGGGGTAGTAATGAGCAGTTCTTC.